This T cell receptor beta chain appears in the sequencing data of a study of CXCR3-negative and CXCR3-positive naive CD8 T cells. CD45RO-CCR7+CD27+CD95- cells counted as naive CD8+ T cells. The CDR3 is 13 residues long. Libraries of TRB cDNA were made by 5' RACE and carried UMIs. TCRdb reanalyzed the 5' RACE reads, giving one entry per CDR3 protein sequence and no DNA. The sample table sets out roughly 24,000 distinct CDR3 sequences. Study-wide points: After cryopreservation, expression of CXCR3 was partially reduced, and most assays were run with fresh PBMCs. TRB CDR3 hydrophobicity was greater in CXCR3-positive naive cells than in CXCR3-negative naive cells. Unlike memory cells, which differed, naive CXCR3-negative and CXCR3-positive cells had similar TRBV-TRBJ usage.

On this clonotype itself: Its matching antigen is unknown.

This clonotype originated in a human donor in good health. Some clones in this sample may be carry-over from other donors' samples. The source material was naive CXCR3- CD8+ T cells from blood. The subset here: CD45RO-CCR7+CD27+CD95- naive CD8+ T cells lacking CXCR3 (TNR3-). This chain links TRBV12-3 or TRBV12-4 with TRBJ1-2; there is no DNA to check the TCRdb D call of TRBD1. This chain's CDR3 is CASRRRDSYGYTF.